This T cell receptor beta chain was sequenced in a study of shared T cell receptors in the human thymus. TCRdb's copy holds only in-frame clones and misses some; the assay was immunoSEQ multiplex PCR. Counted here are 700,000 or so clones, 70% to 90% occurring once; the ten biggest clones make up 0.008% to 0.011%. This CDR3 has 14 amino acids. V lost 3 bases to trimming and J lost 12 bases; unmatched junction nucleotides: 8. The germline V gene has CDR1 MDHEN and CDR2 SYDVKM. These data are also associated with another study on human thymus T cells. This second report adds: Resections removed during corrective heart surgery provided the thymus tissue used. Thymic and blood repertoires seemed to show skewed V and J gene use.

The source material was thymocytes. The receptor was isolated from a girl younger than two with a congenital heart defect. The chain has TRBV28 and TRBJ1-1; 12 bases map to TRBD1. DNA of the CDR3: TGTGCCAGCAGTTTTCGGGACAGGGGGCGGAGGCCTTTCTTT. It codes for CASSFRDRGRRPFF. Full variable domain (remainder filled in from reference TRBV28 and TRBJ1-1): DVKVTQSSRYLVKRTGEKVFLECVQDMDHENMFWYRQDPGLGLRLIYFSYDVKMKEKGDIPEGYSVSREKKERFSLILESASTNQTSMYLCASSFRDRGRRPFFGQGTRLTVV.